A single T cell receptor beta chain is shown here with its context. The target antigen is unknown. Sequencing was performed with immunoSEQ multiplex PCR; in TCRdb, only in-frame clones are kept and a portion is missing. The sample shows roughly 7,700 clones, roughly 80% of them seen only once. This CDR3 has 14 amino acids. Germline CDR1 reads LGHNA; CDR2 reads YNFKEQ. J was trimmed by 6 bases and V by 4 bases; bases with no gene match: 9. The sample originates from a study of follicular helper T cells after annual influenza vaccination. The time point: 2014-2015 season, 7 days after vaccination. No donor had influenza vaccine in the prior 6 months; all lived in the community. Non-naive CD4+CXCR5+PD-1+ cTfh were sorted into ICOS+CD38+ and ICOS-CD38- fractions. Study results and caveats: ICOS-CD38- cTfh most often held earlier Day 7 ICOS+CD38+ clones. Productive TCRB sequences came from only about 9-22% of cells.

The clonotype was recovered from an adult who received the influenza vaccine. This chain joins TRBV4-2 and TRBJ2-7, with 7 nucleotides matching TRBD1. The sample here was CXCR5+ CD38- circulating T follicular helper cells from blood, taken 7 days after influenza vaccination. Described subset: circulating Tfh, non-naive CD4+CXCR5+PD-1+ (ICOS+CD38+ or ICOS-CD38-). CDR3 sequence: CASSPRDSGSEQYF. In nucleotides, the CDR3 is TGTGCCAGCAGCCCGAGGGACAGCGGCTCCGAGCAGTACTTC.